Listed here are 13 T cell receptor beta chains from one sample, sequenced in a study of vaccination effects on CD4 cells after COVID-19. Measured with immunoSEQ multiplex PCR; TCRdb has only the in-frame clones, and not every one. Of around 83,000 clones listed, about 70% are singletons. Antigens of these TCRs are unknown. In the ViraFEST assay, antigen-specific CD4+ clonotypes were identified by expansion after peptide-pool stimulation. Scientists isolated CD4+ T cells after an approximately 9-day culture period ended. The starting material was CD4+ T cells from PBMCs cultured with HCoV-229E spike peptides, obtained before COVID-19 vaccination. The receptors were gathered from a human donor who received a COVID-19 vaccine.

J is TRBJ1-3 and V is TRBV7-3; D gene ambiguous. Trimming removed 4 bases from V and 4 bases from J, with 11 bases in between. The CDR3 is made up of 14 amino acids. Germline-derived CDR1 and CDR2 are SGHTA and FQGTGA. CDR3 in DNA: TGTGCCAGCAGCTCCGGAACGACCGGAAACACCATATATTTT. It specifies CASSSGTTGNTIYF.

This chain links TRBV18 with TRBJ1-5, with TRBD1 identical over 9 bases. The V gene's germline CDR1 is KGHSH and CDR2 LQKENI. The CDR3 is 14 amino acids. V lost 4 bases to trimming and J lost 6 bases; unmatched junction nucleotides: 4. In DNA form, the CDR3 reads TGTGCCAGCTCACAAGGGACAGGGAGTCAGCCCCAGCATTTT. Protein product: CASSQGTGSQPQHF.

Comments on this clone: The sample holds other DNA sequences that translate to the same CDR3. The CDR3 sequence is CATSTRGGRTGELFF. As DNA, the CDR3 is TGTGCCACCAGCACGCGGGGGGGCCGTACCGGGGAGCTGTTTTTT. This chain uses TRBV15 with TRBJ2-2, with TRBD2 identical over 9 bases. J was trimmed by 5 bases and V by 4 bases; bases with no gene match: 5. Germline V CDR1 and CDR2: LNHNV, YYDKDF (reference sequence). The CDR3 totals 15 residues.

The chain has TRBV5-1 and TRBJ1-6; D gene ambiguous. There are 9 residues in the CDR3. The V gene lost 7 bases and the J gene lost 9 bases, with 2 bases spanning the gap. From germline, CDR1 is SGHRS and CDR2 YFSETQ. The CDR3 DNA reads TGCGCCAGCCCTTCACCCCTCCACTTT. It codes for CASPSPLHF.

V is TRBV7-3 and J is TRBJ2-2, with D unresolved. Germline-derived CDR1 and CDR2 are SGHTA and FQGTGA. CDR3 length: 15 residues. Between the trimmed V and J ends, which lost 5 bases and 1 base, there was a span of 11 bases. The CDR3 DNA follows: TGTGCCAGCAGCCCCCAGAACTTGAACACCGGGGAGCTGTTTTTT. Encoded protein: CASSPQNLNTGELFF. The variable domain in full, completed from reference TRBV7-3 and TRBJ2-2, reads GAGVSQTPSNKVTEKGKYVELRCDPISGHTALYWYRQSLGQGPEFLIYFQGTGAADDSGLPNDRFFAVRPEGSVSTLKIQRTERGDSAVYLCASSPQNLNTGELFFGEGSRLTVL.

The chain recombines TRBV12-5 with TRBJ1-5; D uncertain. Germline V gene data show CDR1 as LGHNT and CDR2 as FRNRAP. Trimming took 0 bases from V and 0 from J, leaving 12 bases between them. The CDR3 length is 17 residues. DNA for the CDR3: TGTGCTAGTGGTTTGGTTTCGCCGGACGGTAGCAATCAGCCCCAGCATTTT. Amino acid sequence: CASGLVSPDGSNQPQHF. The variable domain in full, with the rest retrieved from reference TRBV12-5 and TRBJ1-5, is DARVTQTPRHKVTEMGQEVTMRCQPILGHNTVFWYRQTMMQGLELLAYFRNRAPLDDSGMPKDRFSAEMPDATLATLKIQPSEPRDSAVYFCASGLVSPDGSNQPQHFGDGTRLSIL.

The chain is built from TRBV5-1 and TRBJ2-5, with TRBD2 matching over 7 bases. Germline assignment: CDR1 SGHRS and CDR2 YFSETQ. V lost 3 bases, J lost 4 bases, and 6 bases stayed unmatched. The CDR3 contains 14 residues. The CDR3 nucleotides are TGCGCCAGCAGCTCTTCGGGGGGTGGAGAGACCCAGTACTTC. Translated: CASSSSGGGETQYF.

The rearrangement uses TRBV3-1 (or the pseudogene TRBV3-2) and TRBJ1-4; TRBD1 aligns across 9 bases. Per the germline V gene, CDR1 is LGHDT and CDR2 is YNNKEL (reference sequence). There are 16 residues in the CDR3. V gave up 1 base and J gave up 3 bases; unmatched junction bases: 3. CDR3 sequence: CASSQGQGVSNEKLFF. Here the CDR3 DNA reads TGTGCCAGCAGCCAAGGACAGGGGGTTTCTAATGAAAAACTGTTTTTT.

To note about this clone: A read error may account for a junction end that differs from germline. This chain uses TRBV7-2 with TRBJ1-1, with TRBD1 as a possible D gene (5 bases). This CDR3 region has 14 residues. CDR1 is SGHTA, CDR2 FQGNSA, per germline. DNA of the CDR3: TGTGCCAGCAGTCATGGGACCTTGAAGACTGAAGCTTTCTTT. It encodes CASSHGTLKTEAFF.

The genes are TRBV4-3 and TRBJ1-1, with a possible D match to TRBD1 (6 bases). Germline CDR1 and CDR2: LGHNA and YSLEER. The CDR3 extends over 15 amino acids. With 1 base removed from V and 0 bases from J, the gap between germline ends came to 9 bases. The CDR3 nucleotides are TGCGCCAGCAGCCAAGCGGACAGAATGAACACTGAAGCTTTCTTT. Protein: CASSQADRMNTEAFF.

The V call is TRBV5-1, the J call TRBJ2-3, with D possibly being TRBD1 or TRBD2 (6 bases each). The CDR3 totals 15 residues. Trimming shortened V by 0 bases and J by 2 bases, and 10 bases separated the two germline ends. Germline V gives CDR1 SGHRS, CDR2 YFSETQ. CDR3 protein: CASSLVGGLTDTQYF. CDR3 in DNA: TGCGCCAGCAGCTTGGTCGGGGGCCTCACAGATACGCAGTATTTT.

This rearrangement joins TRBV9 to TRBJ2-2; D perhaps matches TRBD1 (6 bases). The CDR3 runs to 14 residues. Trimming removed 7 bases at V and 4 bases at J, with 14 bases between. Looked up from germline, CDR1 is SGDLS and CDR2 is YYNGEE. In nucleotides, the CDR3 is TGTGCCAGCCACAGGGATGGTGGCACCGGGGAGCTGTTTTTT. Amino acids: CASHRDGGTGELFF.

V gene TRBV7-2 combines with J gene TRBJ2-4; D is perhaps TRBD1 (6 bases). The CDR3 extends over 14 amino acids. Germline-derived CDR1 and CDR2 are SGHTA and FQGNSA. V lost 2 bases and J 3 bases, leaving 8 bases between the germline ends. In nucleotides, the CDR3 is TGTGCCAGCAGCTTAATAGGGGGCAAAAACATTCAGTACTTC. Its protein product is CASSLIGGKNIQYF.